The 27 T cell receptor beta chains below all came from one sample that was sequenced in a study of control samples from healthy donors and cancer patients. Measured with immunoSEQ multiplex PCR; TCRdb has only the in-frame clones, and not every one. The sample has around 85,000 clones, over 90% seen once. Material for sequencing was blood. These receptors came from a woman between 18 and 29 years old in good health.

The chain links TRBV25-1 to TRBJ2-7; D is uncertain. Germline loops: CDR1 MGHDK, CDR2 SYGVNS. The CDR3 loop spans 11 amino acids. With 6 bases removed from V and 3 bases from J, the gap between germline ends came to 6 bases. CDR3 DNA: TGTGCCAGCAGGAAGGACTACGAGCAGTACTTC. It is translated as CASRKDYEQYF.

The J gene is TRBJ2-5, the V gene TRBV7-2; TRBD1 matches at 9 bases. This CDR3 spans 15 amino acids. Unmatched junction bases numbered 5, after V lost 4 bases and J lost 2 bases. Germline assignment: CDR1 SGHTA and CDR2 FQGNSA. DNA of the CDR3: TGTGCCAGCAGCTCCCAAGGGACAGGGCAAGAGACCCAGTACTTC. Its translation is CASSSQGTGQETQYF.

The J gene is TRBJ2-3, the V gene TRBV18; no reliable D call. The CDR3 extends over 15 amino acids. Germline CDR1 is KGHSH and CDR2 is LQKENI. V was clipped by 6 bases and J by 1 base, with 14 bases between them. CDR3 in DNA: TGTGCCAGCTCCCCCCTGATGCAGGGCACAGATACGCAGTATTTT. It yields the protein CASSPLMQGTDTQYF. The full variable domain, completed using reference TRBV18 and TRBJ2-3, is NAGVMQNPRHLVRRRGQEARLRCSPMKGHSHVYWYRQLPEEGLKFMVYLQKENIIDESGMPKERFSAEFPKEGPSILRIQQVVRGDSAAYFCASSPLMQGTDTQYFGPGTRLTVL.

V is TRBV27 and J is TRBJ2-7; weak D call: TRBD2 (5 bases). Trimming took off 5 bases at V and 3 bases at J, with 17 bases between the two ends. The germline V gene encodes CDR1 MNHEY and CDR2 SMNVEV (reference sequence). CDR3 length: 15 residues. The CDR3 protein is CASSLTAEVHYEQYF. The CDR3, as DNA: TGTGCCAGCAGTCTCACCGCGGAGGTACACTACGAGCAGTACTTC.

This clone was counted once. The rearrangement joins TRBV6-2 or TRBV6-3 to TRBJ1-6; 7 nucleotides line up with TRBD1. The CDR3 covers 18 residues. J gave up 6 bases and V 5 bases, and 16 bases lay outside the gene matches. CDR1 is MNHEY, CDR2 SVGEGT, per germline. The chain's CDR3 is CASSPDRALGATNSPLHF. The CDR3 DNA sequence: TGTGCCAGCAGTCCCGACAGGGCCCTGGGAGCTACTAATTCACCCCTCCACTTT.

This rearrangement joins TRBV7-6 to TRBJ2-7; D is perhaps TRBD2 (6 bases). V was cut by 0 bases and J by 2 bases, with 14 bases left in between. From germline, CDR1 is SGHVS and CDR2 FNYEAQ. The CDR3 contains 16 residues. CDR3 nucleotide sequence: TGTGCCAGCAGCTTAGCGAGTGGCGGGGAACCCTACGAGCAGTACTTC. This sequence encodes CASSLASGGEPYEQYF.

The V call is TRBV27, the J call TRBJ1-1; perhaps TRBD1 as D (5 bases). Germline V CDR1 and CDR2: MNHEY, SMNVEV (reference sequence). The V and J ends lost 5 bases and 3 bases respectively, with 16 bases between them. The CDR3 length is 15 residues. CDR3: CASSPHRQLDTEAFF. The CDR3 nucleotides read TGTGCCAGCAGTCCTCATAGACAGCTTGACACTGAAGCTTTCTTT.

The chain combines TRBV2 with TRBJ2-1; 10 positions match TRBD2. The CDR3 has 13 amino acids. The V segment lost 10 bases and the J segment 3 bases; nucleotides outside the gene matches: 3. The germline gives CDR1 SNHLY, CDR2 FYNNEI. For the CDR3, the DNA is TGTGCCACCGGACTAGCGGACTACAATGAGCAGTTCTTC. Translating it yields CATGLADYNEQFF. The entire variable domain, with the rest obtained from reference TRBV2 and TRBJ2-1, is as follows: EPEVTQTPSHQVTQMGQEVILRCVPISNHLYFYWYRQILGQKVEFLVSFYNNEISEKSEIFDDQFSVERPDGSNFTLKIRSTKLEDSAMYFCATGLADYNEQFFGPGTRLTVL.

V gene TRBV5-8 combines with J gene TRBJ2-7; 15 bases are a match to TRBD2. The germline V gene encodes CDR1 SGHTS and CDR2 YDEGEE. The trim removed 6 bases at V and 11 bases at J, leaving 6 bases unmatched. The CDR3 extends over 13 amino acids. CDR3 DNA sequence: TGTGCCAGCACCGGACTAGCGGGAGGGGAAAAGTACTTC. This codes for CASTGLAGGEKYF.

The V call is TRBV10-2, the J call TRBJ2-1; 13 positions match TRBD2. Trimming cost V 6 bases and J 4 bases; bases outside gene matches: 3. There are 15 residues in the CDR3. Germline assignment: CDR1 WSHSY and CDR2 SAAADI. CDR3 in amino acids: CASRWTSGSYNEQFF. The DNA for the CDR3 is TGCGCCAGCAGATGGACTAGCGGGAGTTACAATGAGCAGTTCTTC.

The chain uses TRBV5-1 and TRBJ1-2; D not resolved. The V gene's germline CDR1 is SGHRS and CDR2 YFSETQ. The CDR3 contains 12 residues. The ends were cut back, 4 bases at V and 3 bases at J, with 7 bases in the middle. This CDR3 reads CASSQDHYGYTF. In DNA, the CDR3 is TGCGCCAGCAGCCAAGATCACTATGGCTACACCTTC.

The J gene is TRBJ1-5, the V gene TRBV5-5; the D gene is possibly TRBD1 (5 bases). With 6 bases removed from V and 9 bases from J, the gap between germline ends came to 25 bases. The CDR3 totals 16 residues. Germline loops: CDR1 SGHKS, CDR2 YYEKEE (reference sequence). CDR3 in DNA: TGTGCCAGCAACATCGGGGCAACAGACTATTTCGTGCCCCAGCATTTT. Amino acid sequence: CASNIGATDYFVPQHF.

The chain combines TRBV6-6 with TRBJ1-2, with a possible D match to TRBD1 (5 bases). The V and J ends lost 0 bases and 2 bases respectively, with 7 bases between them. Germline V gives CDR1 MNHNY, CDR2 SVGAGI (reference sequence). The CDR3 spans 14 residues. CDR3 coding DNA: TGTGCCAGCAGTTACTCTGGGGGAAACTATGGCTACACCTTC. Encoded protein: CASSYSGGNYGYTF.

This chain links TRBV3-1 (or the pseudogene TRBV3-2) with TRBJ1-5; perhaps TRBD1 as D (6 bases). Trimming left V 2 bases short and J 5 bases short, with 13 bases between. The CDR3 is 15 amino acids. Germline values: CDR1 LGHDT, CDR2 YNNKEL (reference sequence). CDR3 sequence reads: CASSQFGQTHQPQHF. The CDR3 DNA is TGTGCCAGCAGCCAATTTGGACAGACCCATCAGCCCCAGCATTTT.

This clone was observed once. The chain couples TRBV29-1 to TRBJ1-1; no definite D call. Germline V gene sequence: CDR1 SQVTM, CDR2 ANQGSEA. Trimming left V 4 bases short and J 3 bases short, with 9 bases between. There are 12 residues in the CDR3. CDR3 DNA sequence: TGCAGCGTTGTTTCCGCTCACACTGAAGCTTTCTTT. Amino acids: CSVVSAHTEAFF.

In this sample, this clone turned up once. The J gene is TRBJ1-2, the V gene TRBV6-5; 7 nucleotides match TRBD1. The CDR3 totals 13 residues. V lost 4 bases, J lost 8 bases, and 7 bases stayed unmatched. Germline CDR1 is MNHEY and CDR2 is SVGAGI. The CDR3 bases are TGTGCCAGCAGTTTGACAGGGCTGGACGGCTACACCTTC. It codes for CASSLTGLDGYTF.

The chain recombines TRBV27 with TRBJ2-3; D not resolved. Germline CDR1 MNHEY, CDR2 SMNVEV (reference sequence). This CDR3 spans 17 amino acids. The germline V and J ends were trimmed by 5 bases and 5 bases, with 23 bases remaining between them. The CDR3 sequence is CASSPTEWKQFQDTQYF. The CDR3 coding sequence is TGTGCCAGCAGTCCGACCGAGTGGAAACAGTTTCAAGATACGCAGTATTTT.

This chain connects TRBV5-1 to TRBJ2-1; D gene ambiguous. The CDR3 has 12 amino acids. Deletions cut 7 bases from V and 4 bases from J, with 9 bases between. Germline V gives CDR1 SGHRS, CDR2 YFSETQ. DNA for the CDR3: TGCGCCAGCGGTTCCGGGTACAATGAGCAGTTCTTC. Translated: CASGSGYNEQFF.

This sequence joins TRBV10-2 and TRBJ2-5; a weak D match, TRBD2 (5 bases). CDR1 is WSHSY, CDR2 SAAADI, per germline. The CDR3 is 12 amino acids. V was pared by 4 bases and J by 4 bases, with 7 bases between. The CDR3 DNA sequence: TGCGCCAGCAGTGCTAGCACAGAGACCCAGTACTTC. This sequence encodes CASSASTETQYF.

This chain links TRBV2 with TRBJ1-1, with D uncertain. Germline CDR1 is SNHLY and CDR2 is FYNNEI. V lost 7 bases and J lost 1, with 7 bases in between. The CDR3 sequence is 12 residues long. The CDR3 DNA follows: TGTGCCAGCAACGAAGGGAACACTGAAGCTTTCTTT. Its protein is CASNEGNTEAFF.

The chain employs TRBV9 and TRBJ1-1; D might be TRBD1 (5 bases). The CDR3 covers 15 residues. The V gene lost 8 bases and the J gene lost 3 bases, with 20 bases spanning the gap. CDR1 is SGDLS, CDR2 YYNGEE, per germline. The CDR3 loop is CARTPGVDTDTEAFF. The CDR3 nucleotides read TGTGCCAGGACACCGGGGGTCGACACGGACACTGAAGCTTTCTTT.

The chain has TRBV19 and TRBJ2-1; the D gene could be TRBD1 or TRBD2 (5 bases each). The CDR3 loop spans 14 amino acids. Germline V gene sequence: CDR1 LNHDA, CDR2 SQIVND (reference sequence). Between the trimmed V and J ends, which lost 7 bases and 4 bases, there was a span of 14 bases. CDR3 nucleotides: TGTGCCAGTAACCTAGAGGGGATTTACAATGAGCAGTTCTTC. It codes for CASNLEGIYNEQFF.

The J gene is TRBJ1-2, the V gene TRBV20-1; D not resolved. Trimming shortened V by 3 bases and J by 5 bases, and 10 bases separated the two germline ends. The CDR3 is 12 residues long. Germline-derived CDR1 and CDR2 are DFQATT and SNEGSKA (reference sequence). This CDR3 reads CSASLGPYGYTF. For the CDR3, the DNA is TGCAGTGCTAGTCTGGGCCCGTATGGCTACACCTTC.

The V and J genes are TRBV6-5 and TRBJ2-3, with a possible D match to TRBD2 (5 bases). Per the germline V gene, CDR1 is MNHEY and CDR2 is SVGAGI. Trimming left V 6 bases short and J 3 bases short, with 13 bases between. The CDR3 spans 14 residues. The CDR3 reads CASRILEGTDTQYF. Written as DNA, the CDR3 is TGTGCCAGCAGGATACTCGAGGGAACAGATACGCAGTATTTT.

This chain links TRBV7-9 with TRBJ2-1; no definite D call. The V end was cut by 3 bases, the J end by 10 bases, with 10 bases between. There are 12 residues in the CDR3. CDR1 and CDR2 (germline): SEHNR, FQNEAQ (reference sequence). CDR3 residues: CASSFIDREQFF. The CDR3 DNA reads TGTGCCAGCAGCTTCATAGATCGCGAGCAGTTCTTC.

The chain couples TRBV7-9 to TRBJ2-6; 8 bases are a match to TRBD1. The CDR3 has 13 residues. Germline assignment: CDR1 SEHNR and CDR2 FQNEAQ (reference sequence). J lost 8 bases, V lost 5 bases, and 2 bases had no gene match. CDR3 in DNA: TGTGCCAGCAGCGGGACAGGTCCCAACGTCCTGACTTTC. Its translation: CASSGTGPNVLTF.

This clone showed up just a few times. In DNA, the CDR3 is TGCGCCAGCAGCTTCAACACTGAAGCTTTCTTT. Amino acids: CASSFNTEAFF. The chain carries TRBV4-1 and TRBJ1-1; the D is unclear. This CDR3 comprises 11 residues. Trimming cost V 5 bases and J 2 bases, with 3 bases left between them. The germline gives CDR1 MGHRA, CDR2 YSYEKL.